A selection of T cell receptor beta chains follows, all from one sample in a study of cytomegalovirus exposure and HLA in healthy donors. Assay used: immunoSEQ multiplex PCR; TCRdb lists only in-frame clones, some missing. The data hold about 110,000 clones, with over 65% observed a single time. Source material: PBMCs. These TCRs come from a man aged 25 to 40 in good health and CMV-seropositive. The CDR3 runs from the conserved cysteine through the conserved F or W. The order of the fields is clone size, J gene, D gene, V gene, CDR3 DNA, CDR3 protein. D genes are given only for firm matches. Some rows have no size entry. The others give once, few or many, or a class for an expanded clone.

>few|TRBJ1-3|.|TRBV5-1
TGCGCCAGCAGCTTGATTCCAGGTTATGGAAACACCATATATTTT
CASSLIPGYGNTIYF
>.|TRBJ2-1|TRBD1|TRBV5-4
TGTGCCAGCAGCCGCGACAGGGGATCTGCGAATGAGCAGTTCTTC
CASSRDRGSANEQFF
>.|TRBJ1-4|.|TRBV28
TGTGCCAGCAAAGACAGAGCCCCAACTAATGAAAAACTGTTTTTT
CASKDRAPTNEKLFF
>.|TRBJ1-2|TRBD1|TRBV7-2
TGTGCCAGCAGCTTGACAGGGAACGGCTACACCTTC
CASSLTGNGYTF
>.|TRBJ2-5|TRBD1|TRBV10-3
TGTGCCATCAGGAGGACAGGGAACCGTCAGGAGACCCAGTACTTC
CAIRRTGNRQETQYF
>.|TRBJ1-2|TRBD1|TRBV27
TGTGCCAGCAGTACTATAACACAGACAGGGGTCCTCTCTGGCTACACCTTC
CASSTITQTGVLSGYTF
>.|TRBJ1-1|.|TRBV28
TGTGCCAGCAGTATCAAACTAATGAACACTGAAGCTTTCTTT
CASSIKLMNTEAFF
>once|TRBJ1-4|TRBD1|TRBV6-5
TGTGCCAGCACCAAGAGGGGGCCTAATGAAAAACTGTTTTTT
CASTKRGPNEKLFF
>few|TRBJ2-3|TRBD1|TRBV9
TGTGCCAGCAGCGCCAGCCGGGACAGGGTGGCAGATACGCAGTATTTT
CASSASRDRVADTQYF
>.|TRBJ1-6|TRBD1|TRBV5-1
TGCGCCAGCAGAAAGCCGGGACAGGGAGATTCACCCCTCCACTTT
CASRKPGQGDSPLHF
>.|TRBJ1-4|TRBD1|TRBV27
TGTGCCAGCAGTACCACAGGGGGATCAACTAATGAAAAACTGTTTTTT
CASSTTGGSTNEKLFF
>.|TRBJ1-1|.|TRBV5-1
TGCGCCAGCAGCTTTGGACAGACTCCCCTCCATGAAGCTTTCTTT
CASSFGQTPLHEAFF
>.|TRBJ2-7|TRBD1|TRBV19
TGTGCCAGTAGTACCTCCGAGACAGGGGGCCACGAGCAGTACTTC
CASSTSETGGHEQYF
>few|TRBJ2-3|TRBD1|TRBV7-2
TGTGCCAGCAGCGTGTTACAGGGGTCAGATACGCAGTATTTT
CASSVLQGSDTQYF
>.|TRBJ2-2|.|TRBV18
TGTGCCAGCTCACCAAATCCTAGCACCGGCTCCGGGGAGCTGTTTTTT
CASSPNPSTGSGELFF
>.|TRBJ2-1|TRBD2|TRBV10-1
TGCGCCACTAGTAGCGGGGGCCCTCCCAATGAGCAGTTCTTC
CATSSGGPPNEQFF
>once|TRBJ2-3|.|TRBV9
TGTGCCAGCAGCCCCCGAAGCATCGATACGCAGTATTTT
CASSPRSIDTQYF
>.|TRBJ2-1|.|TRBV11-2
TGTGCCAGCAGCTTAGGCCCAACAGGGTACAATGAGCAGTTCTTC
CASSLGPTGYNEQFF
>few|TRBJ1-2|.|TRBV27
TGTGCCAGCAGTTCCGGAGGGGGGGGACACTATGGCTACACCTTC
CASSSGGGGHYGYTF
>.|TRBJ2-1|TRBD1|TRBV7-8
TGTGCCAGCAGCTCGGGACAGGGGGATTACAATGAGCAGTTCTTC
CASSSGQGDYNEQFF
>few|TRBJ2-2|.|TRBV11-2
TGTGCCAGCAGCTTCACAACCTCTACCGGGGAGCTGTTTTTT
CASSFTTSTGELFF
>.|TRBJ1-6|.|TRBV7-2
TGTGCCAGCAGCTTAACTCCCGGGAGTTCACCCCTCCACTTT
CASSLTPGSSPLHF
>few|TRBJ1-1|TRBD1|TRBV30
TGTGCCCCCCCATACCGGGACAGGAATATTAACACTGAAGCTTTCTTT
CAPPYRDRNINTEAFF
>.|TRBJ2-5|TRBD2|TRBV5-1
TGCGCCAGCAGCTTGGGGGCTAGCGGGAAAGAGACCCAGTACTTC
CASSLGASGKETQYF
>.|TRBJ2-1|TRBD2|TRBV28
TGTGCCACCCTAGCGGGGGCCTACAATGAGCAGTTCTTC
CATLAGAYNEQFF
>.|TRBJ1-5|TRBD1|TRBV28
TGTGCCAGCAGTCCCGGACAGGGGGCAGGTCCGCTGGGCAATCAGCCCCAGCATTTT
CASSPGQGAGPLGNQPQHF
>few|TRBJ1-2|TRBD1|TRBV19
TGTGCCAGTAGTGCCACAGGGGGTTCAGGAGGCTACACCTTC
CASSATGGSGGYTF
>few|TRBJ2-2|.|TRBV7-2
TGTGCCAGCAGCTCCAGGGGTGAGGTAACCGGGGAGCTGTTTTTT
CASSSRGEVTGELFF
>once|TRBJ1-2|.|TRBV4-3
TGCGCCAGCAGCCAAGATTGGGGGGTTGTTAACTATGGCTACACCTTC
CASSQDWGVVNYGYTF
>few|TRBJ2-5|TRBD2|TRBV10-3
TGTGCCATCAGTGAACTAGCGGGGGGTCAAGAGACCCAGTACTTC
CAISELAGGQETQYF
>.|TRBJ2-7|.|TRBV9
TGTGCCAGCAGCCCCCAGGGTGGGGTCTACGAGCAGTACTTC
CASSPQGGVYEQYF
>.|TRBJ1-6|.|TRBV2
TGTGCCAGCAGTGATGGGGGCAATTCACCCCTCCACTTT
CASSDGGNSPLHF
>.|TRBJ2-4|TRBD1|TRBV23-1
TGCGCCAGCAGGACGGGACAGACCAAAAACATTCAGTACTTC
CASRTGQTKNIQYF
>.|TRBJ2-1|.|TRBV28
TGTGCCAGCAGCTTCCGAGGATCCCCCTACAATGAGCAGTTCTTC
CASSFRGSPYNEQFF
>.|TRBJ1-2|TRBD1|TRBV28
TGTGCCAGCAGTCAGGGACAGGGAGGTGGCTACACCTTC
CASSQGQGGGYTF
>.|TRBJ1-6|TRBD1|TRBV7-2
TGTGCCAGCAGCTTAGACCCGGGACAGAATTCACCCCTCCACTTT
CASSLDPGQNSPLHF
>once|TRBJ1-6|TRBD1|TRBV6-1
TGTGCCAGCAGTTGGGCAGGGGGGAATTCACCCCTCCACTTT
CASSWAGGNSPLHF
>.|TRBJ1-5|.|TRBV4-3
TGCGCCAGCAGCCAAGTGGCGGAAAGCAATCAGCCCCAGCATTTT
CASSQVAESNQPQHF
>.|TRBJ2-5|.|TRBV9
TGTGCCAGCGCCCGCACTTCAGAGACCCAGTACTTC
CASARTSETQYF
>few|TRBJ2-5|.|TRBV27
TGTGCCAGCAGTTTAGGCCAGCGGGCCCCCCAAGAGACCCAGTACTTC
CASSLGQRAPQETQYF
>few|TRBJ1-5|.|TRBV6-1
TGTGCCAGCAGTGAATACCCCCAGCAGCCCCAGCATTTT
CASSEYPQQPQHF
>.|TRBJ1-2|.|TRBV28
TGTGCCAGCAGTTTAGTGGACTACAGATACGGTAACTATGGCTACACCTTC
CASSLVDYRYGNYGYTF
>.|TRBJ2-7|.|TRBV7-8
TGTGCCAGCAGCCCGCCGGGTTACTCCTACGAGCAGTACTTC
CASSPPGYSYEQYF
>.|TRBJ2-7|.|TRBV4-1
TGCGCCAGCAGCCCGCGACAGTCTTCCTACGAGCAGTACTTC
CASSPRQSSYEQYF
>.|TRBJ2-7|.|TRBV11-2
TGTGCCAGCAGCTTAGTAAGCGCGTACTCCTACGAGCAGTACTTC
CASSLVSAYSYEQYF
>.|TRBJ2-3|TRBD2|TRBV11-3
TGTGCCAGCAGCCCGCGGGGGTCCGATACGCAGTATTTT
CASSPRGSDTQYF
>.|TRBJ1-5|TRBD1|TRBV4-1
TGCGCCAGCAGCCGGACAGGGGGTAGGACCCAGCATTTT
CASSRTGGRTQHF
>.|TRBJ1-2|TRBD1|TRBV10-2
TGCGCCAGCAGTCCAGGGGGCATAATTGGCTACACCTTC
CASSPGGIIGYTF
>.|TRBJ2-6|TRBD1|TRBV7-9
TGTTCCAGCAGCTTAAGGGACAGGGGATTTTCTGGGGCCAACGTCCTGACTTTC
CSSSLRDRGFSGANVLTF
>.|TRBJ1-5|.|TRBV7-9
TGTGCCAGCAGCCGTAGCAATCAGCCCCAGCATTTT
CASSRSNQPQHF
>once|TRBJ2-3|TRBD2|TRBV28
TGTGCCAGCAGTTTTAGCGGGGGGGTGGTCGGCGATACGCAGTATTTT
CASSFSGGVVGDTQYF
>.|TRBJ1-5|TRBD1|TRBV4-2
TGTGCCAGCAGCCAACGTGGACAGGGTAGCAATCAGCCCCAGCATTTT
CASSQRGQGSNQPQHF
>.|TRBJ2-7|TRBD2|TRBV9
TGTGCCAGCAGCGTAGCTAGCGGGGACCACCTCTACGAGCAGTACTTC
CASSVASGDHLYEQYF
>.|TRBJ2-3|.|TRBV10-3
TGTGCCATCAGTGATCTACGATCAGGGGAAGATACGCAGTATTTT
CAISDLRSGEDTQYF
>few|TRBJ1-4|TRBD1|TRBV30
TGTGCCTGGAGTGTACGGGGCAGGGGGCCCGAAATGATTGCTAATGAAAAACTGTTTTTT
CAWSVRGRGPEMIANEKLFF
>few|TRBJ1-5|.|TRBV19
TGTGCCAGTAGCCTTCCTTATAGCAATCAGCCCCAGCATTTT
CASSLPYSNQPQHF
>.|TRBJ1-5|TRBD1|TRBV27
TGTGCCAGCAGTGCCGGGACAGGGGGCATCAAGGAGCCCCAGCATTTT
CASSAGTGGIKEPQHF
>.|TRBJ2-2|.|TRBV4-3
TGCGCCAGCAGCCAAGCCCGCTTTAAGTCGGGCGGGCCGGGAGACACCGGGGAGCTGTTTTTT
CASSQARFKSGGPGDTGELFF